The present entry profiles one T cell receptor (beta chain) with its context. The antigen is unknown. The length of the CDR3 is 17 residues. The V end was cut by 4 bases, the J end by 4 bases, with 22 bases between. Germline assignment: CDR1 MGHRA and CDR2 YSYEKL. This PCR relied on a set of 60 Vbeta primers and 13 Jbeta primers. Source study methods: A later analysis counted some 87 million unique TCR beta chains, 9.5 million to 13 million shared. The data were produced by immunoSEQ multiplex PCR, yet TCRdb's version contains in-frame clones alone and is incomplete. The V and J calls and the clone size are those of that table, but D and trimming were determined from the DNA. The sample has under 250,000 clones; roughly 72% are singletons. This sample was taken from a study of cytomegalovirus exposure and HLA in healthy donors. Study-wide findings and caveats: There were reportedly fewer N-insertions in an Asian-associated ancestry cluster than the approximately 700-donor mean, in a later analysis. Prior analysis indicated that the majority of TCR beta V segments exhibited productivity approximately 87% or approximately 30% of the time. According to a later analysis, most TCR beta chains associated with CMV appeared HLA-restricted.

The receptor's source is a man in his thirties or forties in good health and CMV-seronegative. This rearrangement joins TRBV4-1 to TRBJ1-1; D is undetermined. Sequenced sample: PBMCs. The CDR3 protein is CASSPTGEGALGTEAFF. The DNA of the CDR3 is TGCGCCAGCAGCCCCACCGGGGAGGGAGCATTGGGCACTGAAGCTTTCTTT.